A single sample is the source of the 22 T cell receptor beta chains below, sequenced in a study of graft-versus-host responses after intestinal transplantation. There were roughly 200,000 CFSE-labeled responder cells plated together with roughly 200,000 irradiated, violet-dye-labeled stimulator cells. Clones were sequenced by immunoSEQ multiplex PCR, and TCRdb holds only the in-frame ones, with some missing. The table records 20,000 to 25,000 clones, 30% to 40% of them present only once. The material was alloreactive CD8+ T cells from a mixed lymphocyte reaction culture, obtained before intestinal transplant. The subset: CFSE-low proliferating T cells sorted from roughly 6-day pre-transplant mixed lymphocyte reaction (GvH or HvG direction). These receptors came from a human patient who received an intestinal transplant.

This clone is labeled medium-sized (0.01 to 0.1%). This chain uses TRBV13 with TRBJ1-1; D not resolved. The V and J ends lost 4 bases and 1 base respectively, with 7 bases between them. This CDR3 is 13 amino acids long. Germline assignment: CDR1 PRHDT and CDR2 FYEKMQ (reference sequence). CDR3 sequence reads: CASSSTPNTEAFF. Written as DNA, the CDR3 is TGTGCCAGCAGCTCCACACCGAACACTGAAGCTTTCTTT.

The chain combines TRBV19 with TRBJ2-7, with 8 bases matching TRBD1. Unmatched junction bases numbered 6, after V lost 5 bases and J lost 3 bases. Germline loops: CDR1 LNHDA, CDR2 SQIVND (reference sequence). The CDR3 runs to 14 residues. The CDR3 sequence is CASSDRGTGYEQYF. CDR3 nucleotides: TGTGCCAGTAGTGACAGGGGAACCGGCTACGAGCAGTACTTC.

This clone was found a few times. The V and J genes are TRBV6-5 and TRBJ2-7; no reliable D call. The V gene's germline CDR1 is MNHEY and CDR2 SVGAGI. V dropped 10 bases and J dropped 0 bases, with 10 bases sitting between them. The CDR3 spans 12 residues. Here the CDR3 reads CAIHGDSYEQYF. The CDR3 DNA reads TGTGCCATCCATGGGGACTCCTACGAGCAGTACTTC.

The V call is TRBV7-9, the J call TRBJ2-2; D perhaps matches TRBD2 (6 bases). The germline V and J ends were trimmed by 6 bases and 3 bases, with 14 bases remaining between them. CDR1 is SEHNR, CDR2 FQNEAQ, per germline (reference sequence). CDR3 length equals 15 residues. CDR3: CASRIGGPYTGELFF. CDR3 bases: TGTGCCAGCAGGATCGGGGGACCCTACACCGGGGAGCTGTTTTTT. Full variable domain (missing parts from reference TRBV7-9 and TRBJ2-2): DTGVSQNPRHKITKRGQNVTFRCDPISEHNRLYWYRQTLGQGPEFLTYFQNEAQLEKSRLLSDRFSAERPKGSFSTLEIQRTEQGDSAMYLCASRIGGPYTGELFFGEGSRLTVL.

This sequence joins TRBV5-4 and TRBJ2-7; 8 bases align to TRBD1. The CDR3 is 14 residues long. V lost 0 bases and J lost 7; bases outside the gene matches: 6. Germline CDR1 SGHNT, CDR2 YYREEE (reference sequence). The CDR3 DNA reads TGTGCCAGCAGCTTGGCGGGACAGGCTCTGGAGCAGTACTTC. This sequence encodes CASSLAGQALEQYF.

In this sample, this clone is medium-sized (0.01 to 0.1%). The chain employs TRBV9 and TRBJ2-7; D uncertain. Germline assignment: CDR1 SGDLS and CDR2 YYNGEE. This CDR3 contains 14 residues. The V gene lost 2 bases and the J gene lost 2 bases, with 11 bases spanning the gap. Here the CDR3 reads CASSVGRLPYEQYF. The CDR3 DNA sequence: TGTGCCAGCAGCGTTGGACGACTGCCCTACGAGCAGTACTTC.

This clone appeared a few times. V is TRBV9 and J is TRBJ2-7; unclear D gene. The CDR3 is 13 residues long. Germline lookup yields CDR1 SGDLS and CDR2 YYNGEE. V was trimmed by 0 bases and J by 0 bases, leaving 4 bases between them. This CDR3 is CASSVDSSYEQYF. The CDR3 region has the DNA TGTGCCAGCAGCGTAGACAGCTCCTACGAGCAGTACTTC.

Points on this clone: Relative to the germline gene, one junction end is altered; a read error may explain this. The rearrangement joins TRBV5-6 to TRBJ2-7, with a tentative D call TRBD1 (7 bases). The CDR3 is 14 amino acids. CDR1 and CDR2 (germline): SGHDT, YYEEEE. The CDR3 bases are TGCGCCAGCAGCTTGGAGGGGGCATCCTACGAGCGGTACTTC. Residues: CASSLEGASYERYF.

This CDR3 is CASSPRGLTSIKETQYF. In DNA, the CDR3 is TGTGCCAGCAGCCCCAGGGGGCTCACTAGCATTAAAGAGACCCAGTACTTC. This chain connects TRBV5-5 to TRBJ2-5; 8 bases fit TRBD1. V was pared by 4 bases and J by 3 bases, with 14 bases of the junction left unmatched. The CDR3 spans 17 residues. Germline V gene data show CDR1 as SGHKS and CDR2 as YYEKEE (reference sequence).

The chain uses TRBV5-1 and TRBJ2-7; D gene unclear. Germline V lookup: CDR1 SGHRS, CDR2 YFSETQ. This CDR3 is 8 amino acids long. The V gene lost 7 bases and the J gene lost 7 bases, with 3 bases spanning the gap. CDR3 sequence reads: CASVEQYF. CDR3 nucleotide sequence: TGCGCCAGCGTAGAGCAGTACTTC.

This clone turned up a few times. This rearrangement joins TRBV11-2 to TRBJ2-7; the match to TRBD1 covers 8 bases. V lost 4 bases, J lost 4 bases, and 18 bases stayed unmatched. This CDR3 is 18 amino acids long. Looked up from germline, CDR1 is SGHAT and CDR2 is FQNNGV. CDR3 DNA sequence: TGTGCCAGCAGCTCCCTAGGGGCCTACAGGGGGGCGGCATACGAGCAGTACTTC. Translation: CASSSLGAYRGAAYEQYF.

V is TRBV4-1 and J is TRBJ1-5; no definite D call. CDR3 length: 18 amino acids. The germline V gene has CDR1 MGHRA and CDR2 YSYEKL. V was trimmed by 2 bases and J by 4 bases, leaving 21 bases between them. CDR3 loop: CASSQWTRAARLNQPQHF. CDR3 sequence (DNA): TGCGCCAGCAGCCAATGGACGCGGGCAGCGAGACTTAATCAGCCCCAGCATTTT.

V gene TRBV10-3 combines with J gene TRBJ2-6; 8 nucleotides line up with TRBD1. This CDR3 region has 16 residues. V was pared by 8 bases and J by 0 bases, with 6 bases of the junction left unmatched. The V gene's germline CDR1 is ENHRY and CDR2 SYGVKD. As DNA, the CDR3 is TGTGCCATCGGGGACAGGTGGGGCTCTGGGGCCAACGTCCTGACTTTC. Translating it yields CAIGDRWGSGANVLTF.

The chain joins TRBV29-1 to TRBJ2-1; 10 nucleotides align to TRBD1. Looked up from germline, CDR1 is SQVTM and CDR2 is ANQGSEA. The CDR3 spans 13 residues. J was trimmed by 9 bases and V by 7 bases; bases with no gene match: 9. The CDR3 protein is CSGGTGDGGEQFF. The DNA for the CDR3 is TGCAGCGGCGGGACAGGGGATGGTGGTGAGCAGTTCTTC.

The CDR3 region has the DNA TGTGCCAGCAGCGTAGATGGCGGGAAGCCCTACGAGCAGTACTTC. This sequence encodes CASSVDGGKPYEQYF. This chain links TRBV9 with TRBJ2-7; D possibly corresponds to TRBD2 (6 bases). Deletions cut 0 bases from V and 2 bases from J, with 12 bases between. The length of the CDR3 is 15 residues. Germline V CDR1 and CDR2: SGDLS, YYNGEE.

The chain has TRBV19 and TRBJ2-5; TRBD2 matches at 15 bases. The CDR3 totals 18 residues. Germline-derived CDR1 and CDR2 are LNHDA and SQIVND (reference sequence). The junction had 10 bases not matched to a gene; V was cut back by 2 bases and J by 6 bases. CDR3 coding DNA: TGTGCCAGTAGTATATCAGGGACTAGCGGGAGGTTCCTGAAGACCCAGTACTTC. This translates into CASSISGTSGRFLKTQYF.

The CDR3 DNA reads as TGTGCCAGCAGCTTAGTTTCAGGGACCTACGAGCAGTACTTC. This gives the protein CASSLVSGTYEQYF. V gene TRBV11-3 combines with J gene TRBJ2-7; weak D call: TRBD1 (5 bases). V lost 1 base and J lost 2, with 9 bases in between. Per the germline V gene, CDR1 is SGHNT and CDR2 is YENEEA. This CDR3 has 14 residues.

The rearrangement joins TRBV13 to TRBJ1-2; D unclear. V lost 1 base to trimming and J lost 3 bases, with 3 bases between them. In germline, CDR1 is PRHDT, CDR2 FYEKMQ (reference sequence). This CDR3 comprises 12 residues. This CDR3 is CASSLVDYGYTF. The CDR3 nucleotides are TGTGCCAGCAGCTTAGTCGACTATGGCTACACCTTC.

The rearrangement joins TRBV6-6 to TRBJ2-1; perhaps TRBD1 as D (6 bases). Germline V gene data show CDR1 as MNHNY and CDR2 as SVGAGI (reference sequence). This CDR3 region has 15 residues. The V end lost 2 bases, the J end lost 7 bases, and 15 bases lay between the germline ends. The CDR3 region is CASSYLLTGENEQFF. CDR3 bases: TGTGCCAGCAGTTACCTATTGACAGGAGAAAATGAGCAGTTCTTC.

This clone was seen a handful of times. J is TRBJ2-7 and V is TRBV9; D is uncertain. The CDR3 has 14 residues. Per germline, CDR1 SGDLS and CDR2 YYNGEE. With 0 bases removed from V and 0 bases from J, the gap between germline ends came to 7 bases. CDR3 amino acids: CASSVAASSYEQYF. DNA of the CDR3: TGTGCCAGCAGCGTAGCGGCAAGCTCCTACGAGCAGTACTTC.

The rearrangement uses TRBV10-2 and TRBJ2-7, with 8 bases identical to TRBD2. V lost 10 bases, J lost 6 bases, and 14 bases stayed unmatched. Germline V gene lookup returns CDR1 WSHSY and CDR2 SAAADI. The length of the CDR3 is 14 residues. The DNA for the CDR3 is TGCGCCACCAACCCCGGGAGGGCCTCCGGCGAGCAGTACTTC. Translation gives CATNPGRASGEQYF.

J is TRBJ1-1 and V is TRBV7-2; 7 positions match TRBD1. Germline V CDR1 and CDR2: SGHTA, FQGNSA. The CDR3 is 13 residues long. The trim removed 4 bases at V and 5 bases at J, leaving 4 bases unmatched. The CDR3 is CASSSGQWTEAFF. The CDR3 DNA reads as TGTGCCAGCAGCTCGGGACAGTGGACTGAAGCTTTCTTT.